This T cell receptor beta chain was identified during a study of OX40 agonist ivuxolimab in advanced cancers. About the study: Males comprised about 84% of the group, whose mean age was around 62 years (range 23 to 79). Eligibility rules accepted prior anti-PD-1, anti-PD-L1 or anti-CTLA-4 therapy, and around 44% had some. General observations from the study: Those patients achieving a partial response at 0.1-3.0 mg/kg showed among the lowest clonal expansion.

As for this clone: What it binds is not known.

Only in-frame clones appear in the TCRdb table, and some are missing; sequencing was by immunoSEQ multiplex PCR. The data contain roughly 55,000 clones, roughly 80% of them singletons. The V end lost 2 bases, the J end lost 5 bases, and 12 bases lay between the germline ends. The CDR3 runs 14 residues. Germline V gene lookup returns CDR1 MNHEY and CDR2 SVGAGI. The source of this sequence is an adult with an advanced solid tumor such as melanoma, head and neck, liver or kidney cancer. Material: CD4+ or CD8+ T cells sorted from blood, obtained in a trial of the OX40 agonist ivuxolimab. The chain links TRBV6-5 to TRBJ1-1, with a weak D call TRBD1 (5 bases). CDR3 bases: TGTGCCAGCAGTTACCTCCAGGGTAGAACTGAAGCTTTCTTT. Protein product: CASSYLQGRTEAFF.